This TCR beta chain was profiled in a study of regulatory T cells in long-lasting Graves disease. Findings and caveats of the study: Favoring TRBV28, TRBJ1-2 and TRBJ2-5 was a feature seen in persistent disease.

Arm-PCR of CDR3 regions and iRepertoire HTBI primers were used to build TCR beta libraries. Each CDR3 protein gets one entry after TCRdb re-called the multiplex PCR reads with MiXCR. This sample has some 250,000 distinct CDR3 sequences, with about 19% found just once. Time point reported: newly diagnosed GD, antithyroid drugs for less than 3 months. Generation of the TCR library employed RNA extracted from PBMCs. The source of the patients was an endocrinology department in Xi'an, China. V lost 1 base and J lost 7, with 6 bases in between. The V gene's germline CDR1 is SGHTS and CDR2 YDEGEE. The CDR3 spans 13 residues. Ten or more counts support this clonotype. What it recognizes is unknown.

This receptor was obtained from a female donor with Graves disease. The genes are TRBV5-8 and TRBJ1-6, with D unclear. The source material was peripheral blood mononuclear cells (PBMCs), sampled at new diagnosis, from a patient treated with antithyroid drugs. The CDR3 DNA reads TGTGCCAGCAGCTTGTCGCACAATTCACCCCTCCACTTT. Its protein is CASSLSHNSPLHF.